Below are 18 T cell receptor beta chains sequenced from a single sample in a study of blood T cell repertoires in COVID-19. TCRdb keeps only in-frame clones here, not all; method: immunoSEQ multiplex PCR. This table has 150,000 to 200,000 clones, around 90% appearing once. Material for sequencing was peripheral blood. The receptors derive from a human donor in a cohort sampled during active COVID-19.

Here the CDR3 DNA reads TGTGCCAGCAGCCATGTGATACCGGGACTACGGGTCTACGAGCAGTACTTC. This codes for CASSHVIPGLRVYEQYF. This chain uses TRBV3-1 (or the pseudogene TRBV3-2) with TRBJ2-7, with 7 bases lining up with TRBD2. Germline CDR1 LGHDT, CDR2 YNNKEL (reference sequence). The CDR3 is 17 amino acids. V lost 3 bases to trimming and J lost 3 bases; unmatched junction nucleotides: 14.

The genes are TRBV6-2 or TRBV6-3 and TRBJ1-5; 9 bases align to TRBD1. Germline CDR1 MNHEY, CDR2 SVGEGT. The CDR3 runs 14 residues. The V gene end was trimmed by 4 bases and the J gene end by 3 bases; junction bases not matched to a gene: 1. The CDR3 sequence is CASSWDRVNQPQHF. The CDR3 nucleotides read TGTGCCAGCAGTTGGGACAGGGTCAATCAGCCCCAGCATTTT.

A remark on this clone: Other nucleotide sequences from this sample produce the same CDR3. The gene calls are TRBV5-1 and TRBJ2-7; a weak D match, TRBD1 (6 bases). The CDR3 length is 14 residues. V lost 2 bases and J 0 bases, leaving 9 bases between the germline ends. CDR1 is SGHRS, CDR2 YFSETQ, per germline. The CDR3 DNA is TGCGCCAGCAGCTTAACAGGGAGCTCCTACGAGCAGTACTTC. Translating gives CASSLTGSSYEQYF.

V and J are TRBV6-5 and TRBJ1-1, with D perhaps matching TRBD1 (6 bases). CDR3 length: 14 amino acids. The V gene lost 0 bases and the J gene lost 6 bases, with 11 bases spanning the gap. Germline V CDR1 and CDR2: MNHEY, SVGAGI. The CDR3 DNA follows: TGTGCCAGCAGTTACTCGGTCGGGGGGCCTGAAGCTTTCTTT. It specifies CASSYSVGGPEAFF.

The chain employs TRBV6-2 or TRBV6-3 and TRBJ1-2; TRBD1 matches at 7 bases. V shed 5 bases, J shed 4 bases, and the junction held 4 bases outside the gene matches. The germline CDR1 and CDR2 sequences are MNHEY and SVGEGT. CDR3 length equals 13 residues. The CDR3 loop reads CASSRDSFYGYTF. CDR3 in DNA: TGTGCCAGCAGTCGGGACAGTTTCTATGGCTACACCTTC.

The genes are TRBV19 and TRBJ2-7, with 9 bases aligning to TRBD1. The CDR3 is 13 residues long. Germline CDR1 LNHDA, CDR2 SQIVND (reference sequence). J gave up 3 bases and V 6 bases, and 3 bases lay outside the gene matches. Here the CDR3 DNA reads TGTGCCAGTAGACCGACAGGGGGCTACGAGCAGTACTTC. Translated, it gives CASRPTGGYEQYF.

V is TRBV12-3 or TRBV12-4 and J is TRBJ2-7; the match to TRBD1 covers 7 bases. The CDR3 has 13 residues. The V gene end was trimmed by 4 bases and the J gene end by 3 bases; junction bases not matched to a gene: 3. CDR3 loop: CASSSRTGYEQYF. The CDR3 DNA is TGTGCCAGCAGTTCCCGGACAGGCTACGAGCAGTACTTC.

CDR3 DNA: TGTGCCAGCAGCTTAGCCCAGACAGGGCTGAGTGCACCCCTCCACTTT. This translates into CASSLAQTGLSAPLHF. The chain is built from TRBV7-9 and TRBJ1-6; 7 bases map to TRBD1. The CDR3 runs 16 residues. V shed 0 bases and J 11 bases; nucleotides not matched to a gene: 10. Germline CDR1 reads SEHNR; CDR2 reads FQNEAQ (reference sequence).

The chain recombines TRBV4-1 with TRBJ2-3; tentative D call: TRBD1 (5 bases). From germline, CDR1 is MGHRA and CDR2 YSYEKL. V gave up 0 bases and J gave up 1 base, with 8 bases separating them. This CDR3 spans 15 amino acids. CDR3 in DNA: TGCGCCAGCAGCCAAGAAATCAGGGGCACAGATACGCAGTATTTT. It encodes CASSQEIRGTDTQYF.

J is TRBJ1-2 and V is TRBV5-8; unclear D gene. Trimming left V 4 bases short and J 4 bases short, with 11 bases between. Per germline, CDR1 SGHTS and CDR2 YDEGEE. The CDR3 runs to 13 residues. The CDR3 protein is CASSPRGLYGYTF. The DNA of the CDR3 is TGTGCCAGCAGCCCCCGCGGCCTCTATGGCTACACCTTC.

The rearrangement uses TRBV9 and TRBJ2-3, with 12 bases that match TRBD1. Trimming at V came to 0 bases and at J to 2 bases, leaving 4 bases not matched to a gene. Germline V gene sequence: CDR1 SGDLS, CDR2 YYNGEE. The CDR3 spans 17 residues. Here the CDR3 reads CASSVEGTGGLTDTQYF. The CDR3 DNA is TGTGCCAGCAGCGTAGAGGGGACAGGGGGCCTCACAGATACGCAGTATTTT.

The V and J genes are TRBV5-1 and TRBJ1-4; 9 bases match TRBD1. This CDR3 is built from 16 residues. Trimming at V came to 0 bases and at J to 11 bases, leaving 11 bases not matched to a gene. CDR1 SGHRS and CDR2 YFSETQ come from the germline V gene. CDR3 residues: CASSLGDTGTGYKLFF. CDR3 sequence (DNA): TGCGCCAGCAGCTTGGGGGATACGGGGACAGGGTACAAACTGTTTTTT.

The chain is built from TRBV6-1 and TRBJ1-1, with a tentative D call TRBD1 (5 bases). CDR3 size: 15 residues. From germline, CDR1 is MNHNS and CDR2 SASEGT. V gave up 3 bases and J gave up 4 bases, with 15 bases separating them. In DNA form, the CDR3 reads TGTGCCAGCAGTGATTCGCGGGGGGTGGGCACTGAAGCTTTCTTT. Its translation is CASSDSRGVGTEAFF.

The chain recombines TRBV30 with TRBJ2-7; D is uncertain. The CDR3 has 13 residues. Germline CDR1 and CDR2: GTSNPN and SVGIG (reference sequence). V was shortened by 1 base and J by 2 bases, with 9 bases between the two germline ends. The CDR3 bases are TGTGCCTGGAGTGCTGGCAAGACCTACGAGCAGTACTTC. Its protein is CAWSAGKTYEQYF.

This clone appeared a few times. V and J are TRBV30 and TRBJ1-1, with unresolved D. There are 13 residues in the CDR3. V lost 4 bases to trimming and J lost 5 bases, with 14 bases between them. Germline CDR1 is GTSNPN and CDR2 is SVGIG (reference sequence). The CDR3 DNA is TGTGCCTGGAAGACCAGGCCCACGACTGAAGCTTTCTTT. It translates to CAWKTRPTTEAFF.

This sequence joins TRBV10-3 and TRBJ2-2; 10 bases map to TRBD2. Germline CDR1 and CDR2: ENHRY and SYGVKD. The V gene end was trimmed by 4 bases and the J gene end by 4 bases; junction bases not matched to a gene: 9. This CDR3 comprises 17 residues. CDR3 loop: CAISVSSGSKGTGELFF. Written as DNA, the CDR3 is TGTGCCATCAGTGTGTCTAGCGGGAGTAAGGGCACCGGGGAGCTGTTTTTT.

Regarding this clone: The sample holds other DNA sequences that translate to the same CDR3. The V call is TRBV27, the J call TRBJ2-7; 7 nucleotides align to TRBD1. Germline V gene sequence: CDR1 MNHEY, CDR2 SMNVEV (reference sequence). V was clipped by 2 bases and J by 2 bases; unmatched bases: 3. CDR3 length: 14 amino acids. The CDR3 DNA is TGTGCCAGCAGTTTAGGGACAGACACCTACGAGCAGTACTTC. This encodes CASSLGTDTYEQYF.

This clone was seen only a few times. The chain joins TRBV3-1 (or the pseudogene TRBV3-2) to TRBJ2-2; D possibly corresponds to TRBD1 (6 bases). The V and J ends lost 4 bases and 6 bases respectively, with 12 bases between them. The CDR3 runs to 14 residues. The V gene's germline CDR1 is LGHDT and CDR2 YNNKEL (reference sequence). The CDR3 loop is CASSLGTLAGELFF. DNA of the CDR3: TGTGCCAGCAGCCTTGGGACATTAGCCGGGGAGCTGTTTTTT.